The clone carrying this T cell receptor beta chain was observed a few times. The data belong to a study of blood T cell repertoires in COVID-19. This table comes from immunoSEQ multiplex PCR, and its TCRdb copy is limited to in-frame clones, with some not included. The sample lists about 110,000 clones; 76% were seen once. The CDR3 has 14 residues. Germline V gives CDR1 SNHLY, CDR2 FYNNEI. J gave up 7 bases and V 7 bases, and 7 bases lay outside the gene matches. The sequence was obtained from a woman older than 75 with acute or convalescent COVID-19. This chain joins TRBV2 and TRBJ1-5; 10 bases agree with TRBD1. The sequenced sample was peripheral blood. The CDR3 spells CASKTGTGDQPQHF. In nucleotides, the CDR3 is TGTGCCAGCAAAACCGGGACAGGGGACCAGCCCCAGCATTTT.